These T cell receptor beta chains were read from a single sample in a study of cytomegalovirus exposure and HLA in healthy donors. Data came from immunoSEQ multiplex PCR; TCRdb stores just in-frame clones and leaves some out. The sample has 110,000 to 150,000 clones, around 82% seen once; the top ten hold around 2.5%. Input material: PBMCs. The receptors come from a woman in her late teens or twenties in good health and CMV-seropositive. The CDR3 runs from the conserved cysteine through the conserved F or W. Fields, in order: clone size, J gene, D gene, V gene, CDR3 protein, CDR3 DNA. A D gene is named only where the DNA matches it firmly. Rows may omit the clone size; those that give it use once, few, many or a size class.

NA TRBJ2-2 NA TRBV7-6 CASSTGGGELFF TGTGCCAGCAGCACCGGGGGTGGGGAGCTGTTTTTT
NA TRBJ1-1 NA TRBV10-3 CAIQDTNTEAFF TGTGCCATCCAGGACACTAACACTGAAGCTTTCTTT
NA TRBJ2-7 NA TRBV6-5 CASSYGGAKKNEQYF TGTGCCAGCAGTTACGGGGGGGCTAAGAAGAACGAGCAGTACTTC
NA TRBJ2-2 TRBD1 TRBV29-1 CSFGDSFTGELFF TGCAGCTTCGGGGACAGCTTCACCGGGGAGCTGTTTTTT
NA TRBJ2-7 TRBD2 TRBV18 CASSLTSGGTYEQYF TGTGCCAGCTCACTCACTAGCGGGGGGACCTACGAGCAGTACTTC
NA TRBJ1-3 NA TRBV7-8 CASSLGVSSGNTIYF TGTGCCAGCAGCTTAGGTGTCAGCTCTGGAAACACCATATATTTT
NA TRBJ2-6 NA TRBV10-2 CASREGLFSGANVLTF TGCGCCAGCAGGGAGGGACTCTTCTCTGGGGCCAACGTCCTGACTTTC
NA TRBJ1-2 TRBD1 TRBV2 CASRGDSTNYGYTF TGTGCCAGCAGGGGGGACAGCACCAACTATGGCTACACCTTC
NA TRBJ1-2 NA TRBV29-1 CSVPGTTWSYTF TGCAGCGTCCCCGGGACAACTTGGAGCTACACCTTC
few TRBJ1-1 NA TRBV25-1 CASSDRAVLNTEAFF TGTGCCAGCAGTGACCGAGCGGTATTGAACACTGAAGCTTTCTTT
once TRBJ2-1 NA TRBV6-5 CASSYSPLGDEQFF TGTGCCAGCAGTTACTCACCCCTAGGCGATGAGCAGTTCTTC
few TRBJ2-7 NA TRBV5-1 CASSSTYEQYF TGCGCCAGCAGCTCTACTTACGAGCAGTACTTC
NA TRBJ2-7 NA TRBV7-8 CASSLGSGYSYEQYF TGTGCCAGCAGCTTGGGGAGCGGGTACTCCTACGAGCAGTACTTC
NA TRBJ2-1 TRBD2 TRBV6-5 CASSYGAGESYNEQFF TGTGCCAGCAGTTACGGAGCGGGGGAGAGCTACAATGAGCAGTTCTTC
NA TRBJ2-7 NA TRBV7-9 CASSLDPWGRGEEQYF TGTGCCAGCAGCTTAGACCCGTGGGGCAGGGGTGAAGAGCAGTACTTC
NA TRBJ1-2 NA TRBV29-1 CSVPGQAYYGYTF TGCAGCGTTCCGGGACAAGCTTACTATGGCTACACCTTC
once TRBJ2-1 NA TRBV6-4 CASSDSTNPREVNEQFF TGTGCCAGCAGTGACTCGACGAATCCTCGTGAGGTGAATGAGCAGTTCTTC
NA TRBJ1-2 TRBD1 TRBV15 CATSRGTGGERYGYTF TGTGCCACCAGCAGGGGGACAGGGGGCGAGAGGTATGGCTACACCTTC
NA TRBJ1-1 TRBD1 TRBV19 CASSIWGQGNTEAFF TGTGCCAGTAGTATCTGGGGACAGGGGAACACTGAAGCTTTCTTT
NA TRBJ2-7 TRBD1 TRBV5-5 CASSLAQGAYEQYF TGTGCCAGCAGCTTGGCGCAGGGGGCTTACGAGCAGTACTTC
NA TRBJ2-7 NA TRBV9 CASSPGGGFYEQYF TGTGCCAGCAGCCCCGGGGGAGGCTTCTACGAGCAGTACTTC
NA TRBJ2-7 TRBD2 TRBV6-1 CASSKGLAETYEQYF TGTGCCAGCAGCAAGGGACTAGCGGAAACCTACGAGCAGTACTTC
NA TRBJ2-7 NA TRBV27 CASSFQGRGSYEQYF TGTGCCAGCAGTTTTCAGGGTAGGGGTTCCTACGAGCAGTACTTC
NA TRBJ2-7 NA TRBV10-1 CASNRTGQSSYEQYF TGCGCCAGCAACCGCACAGGGCAGAGCTCCTACGAGCAGTACTTC
NA TRBJ2-5 NA TRBV28 CASSLGGSQETQYF TGTGCCAGCAGTTTGGGGGGATCTCAAGAGACCCAGTACTTC
NA TRBJ1-5 NA TRBV27 CASSIRQAMGPQHF TGTGCCAGCAGTATTAGACAGGCCATGGGGCCCCAGCATTTT
NA TRBJ2-1 TRBD1 TRBV5-5 CASSFRDRGFYNEQFF TGTGCCAGCAGCTTCCGGGACAGGGGATTCTACAATGAGCAGTTCTTC